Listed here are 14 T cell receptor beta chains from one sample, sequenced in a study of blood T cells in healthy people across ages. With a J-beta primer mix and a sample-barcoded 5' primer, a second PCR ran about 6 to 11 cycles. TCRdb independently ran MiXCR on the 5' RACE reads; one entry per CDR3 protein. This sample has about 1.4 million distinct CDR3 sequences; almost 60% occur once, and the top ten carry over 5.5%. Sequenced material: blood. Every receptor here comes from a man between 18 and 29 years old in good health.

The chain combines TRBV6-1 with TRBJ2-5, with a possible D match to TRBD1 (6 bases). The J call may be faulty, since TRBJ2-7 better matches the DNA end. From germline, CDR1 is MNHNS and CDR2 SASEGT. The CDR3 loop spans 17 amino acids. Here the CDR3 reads CASSERWTVSMGDEQYF. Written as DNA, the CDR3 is TGTGCCAGCAGTGAGCGATGGACAGTGTCCATGGGCGACGAGCAGTACTTC.

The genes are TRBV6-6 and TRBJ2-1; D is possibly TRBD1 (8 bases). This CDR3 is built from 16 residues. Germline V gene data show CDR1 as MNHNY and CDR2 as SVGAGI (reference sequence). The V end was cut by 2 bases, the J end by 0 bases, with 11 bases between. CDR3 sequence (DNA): TGTGCCAGCAGTTACCACAGGGGGGGCTCCTACAATGAGCAGTTCTTC. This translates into CASSYHRGGSYNEQFF.

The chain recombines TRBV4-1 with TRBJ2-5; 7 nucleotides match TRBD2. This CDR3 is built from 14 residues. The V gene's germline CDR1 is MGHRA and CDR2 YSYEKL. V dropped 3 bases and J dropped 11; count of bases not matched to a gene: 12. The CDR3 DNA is TGCGCCAGCAGCCAGGGGGGGGTACAAAATGAGCAGTACTTC. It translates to CASSQGGVQNEQYF.

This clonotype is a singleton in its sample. CDR3 region: CASSLAVADLLTDTQYF. Here the CDR3 DNA reads TGTGCCAGCAGCTTGGCGGTGGCAGACCTACTCACAGATACGCAGTATTTT. This chain connects TRBV5-6 to TRBJ2-3; no reliable D call. Per germline, CDR1 SGHDT and CDR2 YYEEEE. CDR3 length: 17 residues. The V and J ends lost 0 bases and 2 bases respectively, with 16 bases between them. The full variable domain, rest sourced from reference TRBV5-6 and TRBJ2-3, is DAGVTQSPTHLIKTRGQQVTLRCSPKSGHDTVSWYQQALGQGPQFIFQYYEEEERQRGNFPDRFSGHQFPNYSSELNVNALLLGDSALYLCASSLAVADLLTDTQYFGPGTRLTVL.

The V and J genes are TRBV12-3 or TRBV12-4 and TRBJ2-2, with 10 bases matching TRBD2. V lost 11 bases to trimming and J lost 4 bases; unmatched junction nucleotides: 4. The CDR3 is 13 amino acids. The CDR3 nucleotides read TGTGCCTGGGGACTAGCGAGCACCGGGGAGCTGTTTTTT. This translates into CAWGLASTGELFF.

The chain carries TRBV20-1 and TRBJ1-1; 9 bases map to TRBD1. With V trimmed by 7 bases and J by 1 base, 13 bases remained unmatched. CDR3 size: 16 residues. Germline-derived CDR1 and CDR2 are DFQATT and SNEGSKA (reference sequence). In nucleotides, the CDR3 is TGCAGTGTTGAGACCCCGGGACAGGGAACGAACACTGAAGCTTTCTTT. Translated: CSVETPGQGTNTEAFF.

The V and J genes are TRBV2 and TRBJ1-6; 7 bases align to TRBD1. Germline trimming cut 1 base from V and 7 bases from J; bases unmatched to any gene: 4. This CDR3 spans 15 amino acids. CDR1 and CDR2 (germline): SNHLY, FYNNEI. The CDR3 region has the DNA TGTGCCAGCAGTGAAGGAAAGGGGGCCAATTCACCCCTCCACTTT. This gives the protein CASSEGKGANSPLHF.

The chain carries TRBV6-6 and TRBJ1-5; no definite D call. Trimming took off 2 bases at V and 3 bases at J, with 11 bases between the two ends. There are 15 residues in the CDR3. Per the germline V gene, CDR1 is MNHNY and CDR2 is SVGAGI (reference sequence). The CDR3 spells CASSYAHSPNQPQHF. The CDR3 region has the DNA TGTGCCAGCAGTTACGCCCACAGCCCCAATCAGCCCCAGCATTTT.

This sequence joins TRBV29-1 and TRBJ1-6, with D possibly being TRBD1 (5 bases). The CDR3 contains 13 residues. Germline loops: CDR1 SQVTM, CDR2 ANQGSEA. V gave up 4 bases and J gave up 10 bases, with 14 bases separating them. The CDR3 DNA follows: TGCAGCGTTGGTCCAGGGAGAGGGTCACCCCTCCACTTT. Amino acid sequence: CSVGPGRGSPLHF.

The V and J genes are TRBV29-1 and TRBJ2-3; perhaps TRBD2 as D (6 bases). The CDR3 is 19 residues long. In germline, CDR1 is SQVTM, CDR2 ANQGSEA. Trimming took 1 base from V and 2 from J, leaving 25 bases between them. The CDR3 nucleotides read TGCAGCGTTGAAGGACTAGACTTGACCGAGGTTACTCACACAGATACGCAGTATTTT. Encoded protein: CSVEGLDLTEVTHTDTQYF.

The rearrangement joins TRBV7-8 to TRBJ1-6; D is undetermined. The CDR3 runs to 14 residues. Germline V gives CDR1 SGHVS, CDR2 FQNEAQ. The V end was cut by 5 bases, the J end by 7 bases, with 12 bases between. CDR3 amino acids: CASSQEGANSPLHF. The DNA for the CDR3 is TGTGCCAGCAGCCAGGAGGGTGCCAATTCACCCCTCCACTTT.

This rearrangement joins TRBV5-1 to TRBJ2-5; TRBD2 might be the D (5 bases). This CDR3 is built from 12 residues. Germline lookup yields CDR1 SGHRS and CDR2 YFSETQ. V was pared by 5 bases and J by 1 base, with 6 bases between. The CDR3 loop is CASREAQETQYF. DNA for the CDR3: TGCGCCAGCAGGGAGGCCCAAGAGACCCAGTACTTC.

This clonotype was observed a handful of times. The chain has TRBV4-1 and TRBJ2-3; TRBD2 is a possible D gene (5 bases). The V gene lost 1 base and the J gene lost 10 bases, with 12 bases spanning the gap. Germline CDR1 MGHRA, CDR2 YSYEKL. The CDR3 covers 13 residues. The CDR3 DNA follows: TGCGCCAGCAGCCAAGTGGGGAGCGCAGCGCAGTATTTT. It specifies CASSQVGSAAQYF.

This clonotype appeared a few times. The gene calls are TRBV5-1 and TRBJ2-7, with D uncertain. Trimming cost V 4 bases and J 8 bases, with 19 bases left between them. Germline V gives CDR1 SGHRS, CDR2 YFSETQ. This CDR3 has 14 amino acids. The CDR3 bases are TGCGCCAGCAGCCTGGACCGAATTCGGCAGAAGCAGTACTTC. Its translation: CASSLDRIRQKQYF.